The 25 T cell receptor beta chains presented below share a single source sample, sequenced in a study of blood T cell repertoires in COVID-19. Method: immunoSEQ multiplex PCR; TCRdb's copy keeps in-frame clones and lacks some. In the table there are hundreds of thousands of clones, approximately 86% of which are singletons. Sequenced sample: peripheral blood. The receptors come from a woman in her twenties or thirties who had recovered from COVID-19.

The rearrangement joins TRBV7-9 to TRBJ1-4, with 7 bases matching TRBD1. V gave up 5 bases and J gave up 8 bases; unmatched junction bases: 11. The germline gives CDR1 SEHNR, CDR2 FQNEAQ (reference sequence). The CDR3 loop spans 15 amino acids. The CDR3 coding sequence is TGTGCCAGCAGCCGTACAGGGGTCATTGGAGAAAAACTGTTTTTT. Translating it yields CASSRTGVIGEKLFF.

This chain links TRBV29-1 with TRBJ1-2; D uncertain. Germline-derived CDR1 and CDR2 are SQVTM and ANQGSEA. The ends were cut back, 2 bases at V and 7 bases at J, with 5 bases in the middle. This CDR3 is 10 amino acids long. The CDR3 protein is CSVETGGYTF. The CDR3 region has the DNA TGCAGCGTTGAAACTGGTGGCTACACCTTC.

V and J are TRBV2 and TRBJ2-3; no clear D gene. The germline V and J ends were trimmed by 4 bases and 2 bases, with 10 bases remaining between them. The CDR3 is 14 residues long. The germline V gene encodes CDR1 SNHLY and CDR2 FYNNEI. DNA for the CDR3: TGTGCCAGCAGTGGTCGTATTCTCACAGATACGCAGTATTTT. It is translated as CASSGRILTDTQYF.

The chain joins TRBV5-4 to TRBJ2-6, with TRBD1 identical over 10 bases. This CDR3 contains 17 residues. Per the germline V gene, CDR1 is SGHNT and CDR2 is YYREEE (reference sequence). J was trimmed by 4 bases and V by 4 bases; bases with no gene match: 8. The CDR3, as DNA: TGTGCCAGCAGCATGGGACAGGGGAGAGAGGGGGCCAACGTCCTGACTTTC. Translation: CASSMGQGREGANVLTF.

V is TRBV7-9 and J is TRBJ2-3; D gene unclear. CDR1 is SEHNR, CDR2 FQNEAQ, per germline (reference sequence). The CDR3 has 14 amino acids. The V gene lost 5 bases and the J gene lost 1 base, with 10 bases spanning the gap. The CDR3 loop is CASSEALGTDTQYF. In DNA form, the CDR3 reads TGTGCCAGCAGCGAGGCGCTGGGCACAGATACGCAGTATTTT.

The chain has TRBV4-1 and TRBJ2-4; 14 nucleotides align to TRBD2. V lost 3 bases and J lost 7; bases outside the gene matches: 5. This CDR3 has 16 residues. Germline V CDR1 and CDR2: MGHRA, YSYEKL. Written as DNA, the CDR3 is TGCGCCAGCAGCCAGTATCGACTAGCGGGAGGGAACATTCAGTACTTC. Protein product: CASSQYRLAGGNIQYF.

The CDR3 DNA sequence: TGCGCCAGCAGCCAAGTGATCCCCGGGGGTGGAACTTTCTTT. Protein: CASSQVIPGGGTFF. The gene calls are TRBV4-1 and TRBJ1-1; possible D gene TRBD1, 5 bases. Germline values: CDR1 MGHRA, CDR2 YSYEKL. V shed 1 base and J shed 12 bases, with 18 bases lying between them. This CDR3 contains 14 residues.

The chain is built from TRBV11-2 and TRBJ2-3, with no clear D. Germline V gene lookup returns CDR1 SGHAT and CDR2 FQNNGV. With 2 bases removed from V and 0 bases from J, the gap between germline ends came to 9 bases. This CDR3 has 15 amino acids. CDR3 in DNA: TGTGCCAGCAGCTTAAGACTCTCGAGCACAGATACGCAGTATTTT. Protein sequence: CASSLRLSSTDTQYF.

In DNA form, the CDR3 reads TGTGCCAGCAGCTTGGGGGCAGCTTTTATGAACACTGAAGCTTTCTTT. Translating it yields CASSLGAAFMNTEAFF. The J gene is TRBJ1-1, the V gene TRBV5-6, with D unresolved. Germline V CDR1 and CDR2: SGHDT, YYEEEE. The CDR3 is 16 residues long. The germline V and J ends were trimmed by 0 bases and 0 bases, with 12 bases remaining between them.

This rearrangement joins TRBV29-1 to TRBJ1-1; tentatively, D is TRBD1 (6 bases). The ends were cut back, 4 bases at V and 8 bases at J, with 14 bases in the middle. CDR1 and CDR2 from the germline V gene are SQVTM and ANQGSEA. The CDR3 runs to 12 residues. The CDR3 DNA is TGCAGCGTTGTGGCGGGGGCAGACGAAGCTTTCTTT. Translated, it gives CSVVAGADEAFF.

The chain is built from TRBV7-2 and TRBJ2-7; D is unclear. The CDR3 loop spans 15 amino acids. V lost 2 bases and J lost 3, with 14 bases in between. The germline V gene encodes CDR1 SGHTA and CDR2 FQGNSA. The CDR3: CASSLRLSQNYEQYF. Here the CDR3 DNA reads TGTGCCAGCAGCTTACGTTTGTCTCAGAACTACGAGCAGTACTTC.

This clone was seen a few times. The CDR3 protein is CASRPAQGVADTQYF. CDR3 DNA: TGCGCCAGCAGACCCGCCCAGGGGGTAGCAGATACGCAGTATTTT. The rearrangement links TRBV5-1 to TRBJ2-3; 7 nucleotides agree with TRBD1. V was clipped by 5 bases and J by 4 bases; unmatched bases: 10. The CDR3 spans 15 residues. The germline V gene has CDR1 SGHRS and CDR2 YFSETQ.

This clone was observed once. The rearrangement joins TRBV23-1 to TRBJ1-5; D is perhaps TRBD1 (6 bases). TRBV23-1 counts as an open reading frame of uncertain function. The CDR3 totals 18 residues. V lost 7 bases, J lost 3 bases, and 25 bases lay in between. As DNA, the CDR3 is TGCGCCAGCATCGGGACCGGGACACCGATAGGGGACAATCAGCCCCAGCATTTT. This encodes CASIGTGTPIGDNQPQHF.

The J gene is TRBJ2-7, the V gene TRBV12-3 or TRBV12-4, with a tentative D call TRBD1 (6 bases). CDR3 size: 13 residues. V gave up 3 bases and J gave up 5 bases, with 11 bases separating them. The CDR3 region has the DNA TGTGCCAGCAGTTTCGGACAGAACCACGAGCAGTACTTC. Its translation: CASSFGQNHEQYF.

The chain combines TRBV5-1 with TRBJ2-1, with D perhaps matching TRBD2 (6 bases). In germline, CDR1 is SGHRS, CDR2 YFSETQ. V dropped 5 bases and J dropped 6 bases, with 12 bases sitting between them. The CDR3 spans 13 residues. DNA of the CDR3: TGCGCCAGCAGGCCCGGGACTTTCAATGAGCAGTTCTTC. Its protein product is CASRPGTFNEQFF.

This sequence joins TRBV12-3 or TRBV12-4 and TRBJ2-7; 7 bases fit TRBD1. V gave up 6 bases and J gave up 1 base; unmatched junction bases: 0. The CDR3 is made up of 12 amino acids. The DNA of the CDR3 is TGTGCCAGCAGGACAGGGTCCTACGAGCAGTACTTC. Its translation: CASRTGSYEQYF.

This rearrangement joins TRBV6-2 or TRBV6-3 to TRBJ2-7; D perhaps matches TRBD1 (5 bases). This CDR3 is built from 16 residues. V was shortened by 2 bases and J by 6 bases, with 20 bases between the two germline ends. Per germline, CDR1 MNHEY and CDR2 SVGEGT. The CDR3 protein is CASSYLFPGKNLEQYF. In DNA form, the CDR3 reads TGTGCCAGCAGTTACCTCTTTCCAGGGAAAAATCTCGAGCAGTACTTC.

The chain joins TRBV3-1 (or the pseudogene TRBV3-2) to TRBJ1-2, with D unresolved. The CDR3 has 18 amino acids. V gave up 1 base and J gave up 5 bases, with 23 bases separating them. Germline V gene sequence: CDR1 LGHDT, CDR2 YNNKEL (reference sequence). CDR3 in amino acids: CASSQVLSLSPEEYGYTF. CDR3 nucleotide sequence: TGTGCCAGCAGCCAAGTATTGTCCCTCTCGCCCGAAGAGTATGGCTACACCTTC.

CDR3 sequence reads: CASSLFRTGLTLHF. CDR3 coding DNA: TGTGCCAGCAGCTTGTTCCGGACAGGGCTGACCCTCCACTTT. The chain uses TRBV5-8 and TRBJ1-6; TRBD1 matches 8 bases. The CDR3 runs 14 residues. Germline V CDR1 and CDR2: SGHTS, YDEGEE. V shed 1 base and J 14 bases; nucleotides not matched to a gene: 8.

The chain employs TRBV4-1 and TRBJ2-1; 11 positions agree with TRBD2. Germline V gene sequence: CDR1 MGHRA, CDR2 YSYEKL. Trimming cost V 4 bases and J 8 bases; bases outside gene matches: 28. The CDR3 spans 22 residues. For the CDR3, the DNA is TGCGCCAGCAGCCGCCCACTAGCGGGAGTTGGATTAGGAGGCCGCAGCTCGCATGAGCAGTTCTTC. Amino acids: CASSRPLAGVGLGGRSSHEQFF.

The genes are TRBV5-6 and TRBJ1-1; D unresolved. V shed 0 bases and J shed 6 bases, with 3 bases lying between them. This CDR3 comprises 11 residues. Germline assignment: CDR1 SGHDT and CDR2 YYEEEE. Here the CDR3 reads CASSLAAEAFF. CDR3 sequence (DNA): TGTGCCAGCAGCTTGGCTGCTGAAGCTTTCTTT.

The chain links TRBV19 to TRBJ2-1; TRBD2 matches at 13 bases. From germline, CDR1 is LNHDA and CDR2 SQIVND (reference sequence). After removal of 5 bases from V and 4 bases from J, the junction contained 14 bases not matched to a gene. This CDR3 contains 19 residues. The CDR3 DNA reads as TGTGCCAGTAGTTCCCGGACTAGCGGGAGTGGGGGCGAGTACAATGAGCAGTTCTTC. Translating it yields CASSSRTSGSGGEYNEQFF.

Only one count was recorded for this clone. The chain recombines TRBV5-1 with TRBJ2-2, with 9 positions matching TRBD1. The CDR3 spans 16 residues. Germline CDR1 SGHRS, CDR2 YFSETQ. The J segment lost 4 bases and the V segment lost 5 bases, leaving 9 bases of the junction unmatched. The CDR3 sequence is CASSRTGTGTTGELFF. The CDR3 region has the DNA TGCGCCAGCAGTAGGACCGGGACAGGGACCACCGGGGAGCTGTTTTTT.

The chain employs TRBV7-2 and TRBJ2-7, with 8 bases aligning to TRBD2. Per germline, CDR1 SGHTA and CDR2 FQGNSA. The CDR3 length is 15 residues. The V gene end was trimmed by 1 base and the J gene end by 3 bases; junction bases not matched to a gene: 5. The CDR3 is CASSLVSGEFYEQYF. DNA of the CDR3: TGTGCCAGCAGCTTAGTTAGCGGGGAGTTCTACGAGCAGTACTTC.

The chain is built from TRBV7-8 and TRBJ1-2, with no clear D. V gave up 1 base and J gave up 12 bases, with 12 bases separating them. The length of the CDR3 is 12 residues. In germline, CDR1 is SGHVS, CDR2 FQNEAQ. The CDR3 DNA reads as TGTGCCAGCAGCTTAGATGCGGGAGGGAACACCTTC. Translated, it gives CASSLDAGGNTF.